This TCR beta chain appears in the sequencing data of a study of siplizumab effects on memory and regulatory T cells (dated by TCRdb to the late 2010s). About the full investigation: The study examined how the anti-CD2 antibody siplizumab affects alloreactive T-cell subsets in allogeneic mixed lymphocyte reactions built from human PBMCs.

From the cysteine through the phenylalanine, the CDR3 covers 21 amino acids. CDR3 DNA only is kept here, 63 bases in frame from base 1. The germline V gene supplies CDR1 SGHRS and CDR2 YFSETQ. The V and J ends are trimmed by 2 bases and 3 bases, leaving 30 bases between them. Comment on this clone: No antigen is known for it. One base away there is no much larger clone; base qualities are not given.

The protocol used for the library was the immunoSEQ multiplex PCR assay. The deep sequencing platform assayed some 90,000 TCR templates per sample. Genomic DNA extracted from sorted T cells was used for TCRbeta CDR3 sequencing. On the study's bioinformatics: The R programming language was used for the clonal analysis of the TCRbeta CDR3 data. Comparing unstimulated samples against CFSE-low samples taken after the reaction was how alloreactive CD4+ and CD8+ clones were defined. Regulatory or non-regulatory origin was assigned to alloreactive CD4+ clones by matching of sequences to sorted unstimulated Treg and non-Treg repertoires. TCRdb mirrors the immuneACCESS table, restricted to in-frame sequences. Some clones are absent from its copies; in checked studies, under half trace to an unresolved V gene, and the reason for the others is unknown. V, J and clone size are taken as reported in that table, and D and trimming were inferred from the DNA itself. A total of around 86,000 clones appear in this sample, nearly 95% of them only once. Clones ranked in the top ten supply less than 0.4% of the sample.

Study-wide findings and limitations: For roughly 75-95% of proliferating CD4+ or CD8+ clones, no naive or memory phenotype could be assigned. Sequences below about 10^-5 frequency were poorly captured, so only a minor fraction of alloreactive clones could be mapped to unstimulated subsets. Whether proliferating Tregs from siplizumab cultures actually had suppressive function was not functionally confirmed. In reactions with siplizumab, an average of about 69% of mappable alloreactive CD4+ clones were Treg-derived, compared with 25% to 30% in control reactions. The cumulative frequency of alloreactive sequences that could be traced back to unstimulated CD4+ memory T cells was significantly reduced by siplizumab. Unstimulated naive T cells appeared more diverse than memory T cells, and naive cells seemed to contribute substantially to the alloresponse.

Sorted unstimulated T cells and proliferating T cells recovered from mixed lymphocyte reactions underwent TCRbeta CDR3 sequencing. Fresh whole blood from approximately ten HLA-typed healthy donors was used to isolate PBMCs. To map where alloreactive clones came from, CD4+ non-regulatory T cells in the unstimulated state were FACS-sorted. Source material: non-Treg CD4+ T cells sorted from blood. The cell subset or site label here, explained by the study, means: FACS-sorted unstimulated CD4+ non-regulatory T cells. The source is a human donor in good health. The V and J segments used are TRBV5-1 and TRBJ1-5, with the D gene uncertain. The DNA reads as follows: TGCGCCAGCAGCTTTCGTTGGGGAAAAGCGGCAGCTAGTATTCTCAATCAGCCCCAGCATTTT. Its coded protein is CASSFRWGKAAASILNQPQHF.